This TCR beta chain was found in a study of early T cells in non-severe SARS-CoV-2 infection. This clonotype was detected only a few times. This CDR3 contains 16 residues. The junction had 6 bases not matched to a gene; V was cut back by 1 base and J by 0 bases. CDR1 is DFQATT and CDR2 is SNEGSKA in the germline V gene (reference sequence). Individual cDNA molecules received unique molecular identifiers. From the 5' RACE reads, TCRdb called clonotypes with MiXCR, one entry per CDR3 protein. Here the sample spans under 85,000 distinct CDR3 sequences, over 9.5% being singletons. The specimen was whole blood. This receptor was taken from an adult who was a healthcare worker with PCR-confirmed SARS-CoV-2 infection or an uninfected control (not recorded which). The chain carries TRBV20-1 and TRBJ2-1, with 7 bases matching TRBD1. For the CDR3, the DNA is TGCAGTGCTAGAGGTGGACAGGAGAGCTCCTACAATGAGCAGTTCTTC. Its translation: CSARGGQESSYNEQFF.